This T cell receptor (beta chain) emerged from a study of blood T cell repertoires in COVID-19. Study background: COVID-19 samples, acute and convalescent, were from the United States, Italy and Spain. The analysed material was cDNA or gDNA that came from T cells, B-cell-depleted T cells, or PBMCs.

In the original workflow: Researchers report that nucleated cell counts were estimated from reference gene primer amplification. Assay: immunoSEQ multiplex PCR; the TCRdb copy retains only in-frame clones and omits some. V, J and clone size were drawn from that table, and D and trimming were deduced from the DNA. The sample holds about 63,000 clones, around four fifths seen once. In its sample, this clone was seen a few times. Patients of the Seattle cohort, enrolled during active infection, were followed longitudinally. Germline V gene data show CDR1 as SGHRS and CDR2 as YFSETQ. This CDR3 contains 13 residues. Trimming removed 4 bases from V and 4 bases from J; junction bases left unmatched: 3.

This clonotype was obtained from a man aged 55 to 70 with COVID-19, enrolled during active disease. Specimen: peripheral blood. V gene TRBV5-1 combines with J gene TRBJ1-1; 8 positions match TRBD1. The CDR3, as DNA: TGCGCCAGCAGCGTGACAGGGGTCACTGAAGCTTTCTTT. Its translation: CASSVTGVTEAFF.